This record looks at one T cell receptor beta chain sequence and its context. The target antigen is unknown. TCRdb recomputed calls from the 5' RACE reads with MiXCR, one row per CDR3 protein. The sample lists about 44,000 distinct CDR3 sequences; approximately 14% were seen once. The sample is drawn from a study of spatial heterogeneity in lung cancer. Study findings and constraints: Resection blood, more than follow-up blood, showed ubiquitous expanded tumor TCRs.

The CDR3 has 14 amino acids. Trimming shortened V by 0 bases and J by 0 bases, and 7 bases separated the two germline ends. Germline-derived CDR1 and CDR2 are DFQATT and SNEGSKA (reference sequence). Time point in this sample: sample taken at primary tumor resection. No cells were sorted before sequencing. The whole RNA sequenced was extracted from tumor, nontumor lung or frozen PBMC. This receptor was taken from a male donor with early-stage non-small cell lung cancer. The sequenced sample was PBMCs, obtained at surgery. This chain joins TRBV20-1 and TRBJ2-3, with no clear D. CDR3 in DNA: TGCAGTGCTAGAGATTTCCCCAGCACAGATACGCAGTATTTT. This translates into CSARDFPSTDTQYF.